The rows below give T cell receptor beta chains drawn from one sample of a study of blood T cell repertoires in COVID-19. Measured with immunoSEQ multiplex PCR; TCRdb has only the in-frame clones, and not every one. Seen here are tens of thousands of clones, 89% observed once, and the top ten hold 4% to 6%. The sample was peripheral blood. Receptor source: a man between 60 and 70 years old with active COVID-19. Each CDR3 is given with its conserved first and last residue. A D gene is named only where the DNA matches it firmly. Where a row states a size, it is once, few, many or the class of an expanded clone; other rows omit it.

cdr3_aa: CASSIGAGVGQETQYF; cdr3_nt: TGTGCCAGTAGTATTGGGGCAGGGGTGGGACAAGAGACCCAGTACTTC; v_call: TRBV19; j_call: TRBJ2-5; clone_size: NA; d_call: NA
cdr3_aa: CAISGGTSGRAVGNEQFF; cdr3_nt: TGTGCCATCAGTGGAGGGACTAGCGGGAGGGCCGTGGGGAATGAGCAGTTCTTC; v_call: TRBV10-3; j_call: TRBJ2-1; clone_size: NA; d_call: TRBD2
cdr3_aa: CASSRDRFEQYF; cdr3_nt: TGTGCCAGCAGCAGGGACAGGTTCGAGCAGTACTTC; v_call: TRBV28; j_call: TRBJ2-7; clone_size: NA; d_call: TRBD1
cdr3_aa: CASNSFNQETQYF; cdr3_nt: TGTGCCAGCAACTCTTTCAATCAAGAGACCCAGTACTTC; v_call: TRBV28; j_call: TRBJ2-5; clone_size: NA; d_call: NA
cdr3_aa: CASGQTGQVSSYNSPLHF; cdr3_nt: TGTGCTAGTGGTCAGACCGGACAGGTTAGCTCCTATAATTCACCCCTCCACTTT; v_call: TRBV12-5; j_call: TRBJ1-6; clone_size: NA; d_call: TRBD1
cdr3_aa: CASSRDRGNQPQHF; cdr3_nt: TGTGCCAGCAGTCGGGACAGGGGGAATCAGCCCCAGCATTTT; v_call: TRBV6-6; j_call: TRBJ1-5; clone_size: NA; d_call: TRBD1
cdr3_aa: CASSLPDRGWNTEAFF; cdr3_nt: TGTGCCAGCAGTTTGCCAGACAGGGGGTGGAACACTGAAGCTTTCTTT; v_call: TRBV28; j_call: TRBJ1-1; clone_size: NA; d_call: TRBD1
cdr3_aa: CASSQVLSIVETQYF; cdr3_nt: TGTGCCAGCAGCCAAGTTCTTAGCATTGTGGAGACCCAGTACTTC; v_call: TRBV4-2; j_call: TRBJ2-5; clone_size: NA; d_call: NA
cdr3_aa: CASSKIGLVDGNEQFF; cdr3_nt: TGTGCCAGCAGTAAGATCGGACTAGTAGATGGCAATGAGCAGTTCTTC; v_call: TRBV6-2/TRBV6-3; j_call: TRBJ2-1; clone_size: once; d_call: TRBD2
cdr3_aa: CASRKQGADTQYF; cdr3_nt: TGTGCCAGCAGGAAACAGGGAGCAGATACGCAGTATTTT; v_call: TRBV28; j_call: TRBJ2-3; clone_size: once; d_call: NA
cdr3_aa: CASSLYSGKSSYNEQFF; cdr3_nt: TGTGCCAGCAGCCTCTATAGCGGCAAGAGCTCCTACAATGAGCAGTTCTTC; v_call: TRBV7-6; j_call: TRBJ2-1; clone_size: NA; d_call: NA
cdr3_aa: CASTGEGWGQETQYF; cdr3_nt: TGTGCCAGCACCGGGGAAGGCTGGGGACAAGAGACCCAGTACTTC; v_call: TRBV28; j_call: TRBJ2-5; clone_size: NA; d_call: NA
cdr3_aa: CASSKQGTAYEQYF; cdr3_nt: TGCGCCAGCAGCAAGCAGGGGACCGCCTACGAGCAGTACTTC; v_call: TRBV4-1; j_call: TRBJ2-7; clone_size: few; d_call: NA
cdr3_aa: CAISESSTAASYTF; cdr3_nt: TGTGCCATCAGTGAGTCGAGTACGGCGGCTAGCTACACCTTC; v_call: TRBV10-3; j_call: TRBJ1-2; clone_size: NA; d_call: NA
cdr3_aa: CASTGGGGQGANTGELFF; cdr3_nt: TGTGCCAGCACCGGGGGTGGGGGACAGGGGGCGAACACCGGGGAGCTGTTTTTT; v_call: TRBV2; j_call: TRBJ2-2; clone_size: NA; d_call: TRBD1